This T cell receptor (beta chain) is from a study of PD-1 and CTLA-4 blockade in melanoma. Clones were sequenced by immunoSEQ multiplex PCR, and TCRdb holds only the in-frame ones, with some missing. Of some 29,000 clones listed, 85% to 90% were seen once; the top ten hold approximately 8%. CDR1 and CDR2 (germline): LGHDT, YNNKEL (reference sequence). The CDR3 has 15 amino acids. The germline V and J ends were trimmed by 1 base and 3 bases, with 12 bases remaining between them. The TCR sequence derives from a human donor with melanoma. The chain carries TRBV3-1 (or the pseudogene TRBV3-2) and TRBJ1-1; TRBD1 is a possible D gene (5 bases). The input for sequencing was CD8+ T cells from peripheral blood, taken before anti-PD-1 treatment. The CDR3: CASSQVQGEDTEAFF. CDR3 coding DNA: TGTGCCAGCAGCCAAGTTCAAGGGGAAGACACTGAAGCTTTCTTT.